One sample yielded the 25 T cell receptor beta chains listed below, sequenced in a study of blood T cells in healthy people across ages. The second PCR ran about 6 to 11 cycles with a sample-barcoded 5' primer and J-beta primers. Each CDR3 protein gets one entry after TCRdb re-called the 5' RACE reads with MiXCR. The sample carries 600,000 to 900,000 distinct CDR3 sequences, 20% to 30% recorded once. The same sample was also used in a study of T cells of mothers and their children.

The sequencing sample was made of blood. The source of these receptors is a boy aged 5-17 years in good health.

The chain combines TRBV2 with TRBJ1-5; tentative D call: TRBD1 (5 bases). The CDR3 contains 14 residues. Per the germline V gene, CDR1 is SNHLY and CDR2 is FYNNEI. The V and J ends lost 4 bases and 6 bases respectively, with 13 bases between them. CDR3: CASSGEGLGQPQHF. The CDR3 coding sequence is TGTGCCAGCAGTGGGGAGGGGCTGGGTCAGCCCCAGCATTTT.

This chain connects TRBV24-1 to TRBJ2-7; TRBD1 might be the D (6 bases). Germline assignment: CDR1 KGHDR and CDR2 SFDVKD. Trimming pared 1 base from V and 11 bases from J, leaving 14 bases between. The CDR3 has 13 amino acids. In DNA form, the CDR3 reads TGTGCCACCAGTGATTTCCGTACGGGACAAGAGTACTTC. It codes for CATSDFRTGQEYF.

This clonotype has more than one count but fewer than ten. This sequence joins TRBV20-1 and TRBJ2-1, with 9 bases matching TRBD1. This CDR3 contains 14 residues. J was trimmed by 3 bases and V by 3 bases; bases with no gene match: 3. CDR1 is DFQATT and CDR2 is SNEGSKA in the germline V gene (reference sequence). CDR3 sequence: CSARGGQGYNEQFF. CDR3 sequence (DNA): TGCAGTGCTAGGGGGGGACAGGGCTACAATGAGCAGTTCTTC.

The J gene is TRBJ1-4, the V gene TRBV12-3 or TRBV12-4; D ambiguous. This CDR3 has 14 amino acids. V was pared by 7 bases and J by 4 bases, with 13 bases between. The DNA of the CDR3 is TGTGCCAGCACCCGACGGGAGTTTAATGAAAAACTGTTTTTT. This gives the protein CASTRREFNEKLFF.

The V call is TRBV12-3 or TRBV12-4, the J call TRBJ2-7; D may be TRBD1 (6 bases). The CDR3 spans 14 residues. Deletions cut 6 bases from V and 3 bases from J, with 15 bases between. The CDR3 nucleotides read TGTGCCAGCAGCCCACCAGACAGGAACTACGAGCAGTACTTC. This sequence encodes CASSPPDRNYEQYF.

This clonotype was recorded many times. The chain joins TRBV7-7 to TRBJ2-3, with 7 bases that match TRBD2. CDR1 SSHAT and CDR2 FNYEAQ come from the germline V gene (reference sequence). Losses at the gene ends were 5 bases for V and 4 bases for J; bases not matched to a gene: 3. CDR3 length: 13 residues. CDR3 nucleotides: TGTGCCAGCAGCCGGGGGGTTGCAGATACGCAGTATTTT. Translated, it gives CASSRGVADTQYF.

In its sample, this clonotype was seen a few times. The chain links TRBV9 to TRBJ1-6; TRBD1 matches 7 bases. Per the germline V gene, CDR1 is SGDLS and CDR2 is YYNGEE. The CDR3 spans 14 residues. V dropped 4 bases and J dropped 8; count of bases not matched to a gene: 6. CDR3 DNA sequence: TGTGCCAGCAGCCCCGGAGGGGGCGATTCACCCCTCCACTTT. Its translation: CASSPGGGDSPLHF. The full variable domain, with the rest looked up from reference TRBV9 and TRBJ1-6, is DSGVTQTPKHLITATGQRVTLRCSPRSGDLSVYWYQQSLDQGLQFLIQYYNGEERAKGNILERFSAQQFPDLHSELNLSSLELGDSALYFCASSPGGGDSPLHFGNGTRLTVT.

This clonotype showed up just once. The chain couples TRBV3-1 to TRBJ2-6, with 7 bases lining up with TRBD2. The junction had 3 bases not matched to a gene; V was cut back by 3 bases and J by 4 bases. The CDR3 runs to 15 residues. Germline V gene lookup returns CDR1 LGHDT and CDR2 YNNKEL (reference sequence). The CDR3 DNA reads as TGTGCCAGCAGCCAGGCGGGGGACGGGGCCAACGTCCTGACTTTC. Its protein is CASSQAGDGANVLTF.

This clonotype has just a few counts. The chain joins TRBV11-2 to TRBJ2-3; D is ambiguous. The germline gives CDR1 SGHAT, CDR2 FQNNGV. The ends were cut back, 2 bases at V and 5 bases at J, with 11 bases in the middle. The CDR3 is made up of 14 amino acids. The CDR3 loop reads CASSLIPQGDTQYF. CDR3 DNA sequence: TGTGCCAGCAGCTTAATCCCCCAAGGAGATACGCAGTATTTT. The whole variable domain, filled in from reference TRBV11-2 and TRBJ2-3, reads EAGVAQSPRYKIIEKRQSVAFWCNPISGHATLYWYQQILGQGPKLLIQFQNNGVVDDSQLPKDRFSAERLKGVDSTLKIQPAKLEDSAVYLCASSLIPQGDTQYFGPGTRLTVL.

This chain joins TRBV20-1 and TRBJ2-5; D uncertain. The CDR3 has 13 amino acids. V was trimmed by 0 bases and J by 5 bases, leaving 10 bases between them. Germline V gives CDR1 DFQATT, CDR2 SNEGSKA (reference sequence). CDR3 sequence reads: CSAREAPVETQYF. For the CDR3, the DNA is TGCAGTGCTAGAGAAGCCCCCGTGGAGACCCAGTACTTC.

J is TRBJ2-1 and V is TRBV27; the D is unclear. CDR3 length: 15 amino acids. CDR1 is MNHEY and CDR2 is SMNVEV in the germline V gene (reference sequence). Trimming removed 9 bases from V and 4 bases from J, with 19 bases in between. CDR3 bases: TGTGCCAGACCTTCTAGGGCGCACACTTACAATGAGCAGTTCTTC. Protein sequence: CARPSRAHTYNEQFF.

This clonotype occurred a few times. The rearrangement joins TRBV5-1 to TRBJ2-1; D might be TRBD1 (7 bases). The germline V and J ends were trimmed by 9 bases and 0 bases, with 13 bases remaining between them. This CDR3 is built from 14 residues. The germline V gene encodes CDR1 SGHRS and CDR2 YFSETQ. CDR3 nucleotide sequence: TGCGCCACCGGGCGGGACAGCTCCTACAATGAGCAGTTCTTC. It is translated as CATGRDSSYNEQFF.

This clonotype was seen a handful of times. The V call is TRBV29-1, the J call TRBJ2-7; D might be TRBD2 (6 bases). The better agreement between TRBJ2-5 and the DNA end casts doubt on the J call. The CDR3 length is 13 residues. Germline V CDR1 and CDR2: SQVTM, ANQGSEA. CDR3 nucleotides: TGCAGCGTCGGCGGGGTGGCAGGAGAGACCCAGTACTTC. Translating gives CSVGGVAGETQYF.

This chain links TRBV7-9 with TRBJ2-1; TRBD1 matches 10 bases. V lost 3 bases, J lost 9 bases, and 8 bases stayed unmatched. The CDR3 totals 15 residues. CDR1 is SEHNR, CDR2 FQNEAQ, per germline (reference sequence). CDR3 nucleotide sequence: TGTGCCAGCAGCTTCCCGGGGACAGGGGCTAGTGAGCAGTTCTTC. Translation: CASSFPGTGASEQFF.

The chain links TRBV12-3 or TRBV12-4 to TRBJ2-5; D perhaps matches TRBD2 (7 bases). With 4 bases removed from V and 3 bases from J, the gap between germline ends came to 21 bases. This CDR3 contains 17 residues. The CDR3 protein is CASSSGGGGGSKETQYF. The CDR3 nucleotides are TGTGCCAGCAGTTCGGGGGGCGGGGGTGGTTCAAAAGAGACCCAGTACTTC.

This clonotype was detected many times. The chain carries TRBV4-1 and TRBJ1-2, with a weak D call TRBD1 (6 bases). The CDR3 sequence is 13 residues long. With 1 base removed from V and 5 bases from J, the gap between germline ends came to 8 bases. Germline V gives CDR1 MGHRA, CDR2 YSYEKL. For the CDR3, the DNA is TGCGCCAGCAGCCAAGGGACAGATTATGGCTACACCTTC. Protein sequence: CASSQGTDYGYTF.

J is TRBJ2-1 and V is TRBV6-1; 7 nucleotides agree with TRBD2. The DNA end is more similar to TRBJ2-7, so the J call may be wrong. Germline CDR1 MNHNS, CDR2 SASEGT. The CDR3 is 16 amino acids. The CDR3 region has the DNA TGTGCCAGCAGTGTAGAAGCGGGGCCTTACTCCTACGAGCAGTACTTC. Its translation is CASSVEAGPYSYEQYF.

The chain employs TRBV27 and TRBJ1-4; D is ambiguous. The ends were cut back, 6 bases at V and 4 bases at J, with 18 bases in the middle. The CDR3 is 16 residues long. Germline V CDR1 and CDR2: MNHEY, SMNVEV (reference sequence). The CDR3 nucleotides read TGTGCCAGCAGCCTGAATCCGGGGAGGGATAATGAAAAACTGTTTTTT. Protein: CASSLNPGRDNEKLFF.

This clonotype has a handful of counts. The chain links TRBV20-1 to TRBJ2-5; a possible D gene is TRBD2 (5 bases). The germline V and J ends were trimmed by 6 bases and 2 bases, with 19 bases remaining between them. Germline CDR1 is DFQATT and CDR2 is SNEGSKA (reference sequence). The length of the CDR3 is 15 residues. CDR3 in DNA: TGCAGTGCCCCCAGCGGAGGCGGGCTTCAAGAGACCCAGTACTTC. It encodes CSAPSGGGLQETQYF.

Note on this clonotype: The junction departs from the called germline gene at one end, perhaps through a read error. The CDR3 bases are TGTGCCAGCAGTCACAGGACAGGCACCCGGTACTTC. Its translation: CASSHRTGTRYF. The chain combines TRBV12-3 or TRBV12-4 with TRBJ2-5; 7 bases are shared with TRBD1. The length of the CDR3 is 12 residues.

The gene calls are TRBV5-1 and TRBJ2-3, with 10 bases aligning to TRBD1. The CDR3 consists of 16 residues. CDR1 SGHRS and CDR2 YFSETQ come from the germline V gene. The V gene end was trimmed by 0 bases and the J gene end by 2 bases; junction bases not matched to a gene: 3. The CDR3 protein is CASSLVGTGATDTQYF. CDR3 nucleotide sequence: TGCGCCAGCAGCTTGGTCGGGACAGGGGCCACAGATACGCAGTATTTT.

This clonotype has at least ten counts. V usage is TRBV9 and J usage is TRBJ1-2; D call uncertain. Germline V lookup: CDR1 SGDLS, CDR2 YYNGEE. The CDR3 runs to 13 residues. Trimming took off 4 bases at V and 5 bases at J, with 12 bases between the two ends. The CDR3 sequence is CASSSLSDYGYTF. The CDR3 DNA is TGTGCCAGCAGCTCGCTTTCAGATTATGGCTACACCTTC.

The J gene is TRBJ1-4, the V gene TRBV2; D might be TRBD1 (6 bases). Germline-derived CDR1 and CDR2 are SNHLY and FYNNEI. V was cut by 5 bases and J by 5 bases, with 12 bases left in between. The CDR3 runs to 14 residues. CDR3 region: CASSNRVLNEKLFF. The CDR3 nucleotides read TGTGCCAGCAGTAACAGGGTCCTCAATGAAAAACTGTTTTTT.

A few counts support this clonotype. V and J are TRBV13 and TRBJ2-1; 8 bases line up with TRBD2. The germline V gene has CDR1 PRHDT and CDR2 FYEKMQ (reference sequence). The CDR3 consists of 15 residues. Unmatched junction bases numbered 4, after V lost 5 bases and J lost 1 base. CDR3 bases: TGTGCCAGCAGCCCGACTAGCGCGTCCTACAATGAGCAGTTCTTC. As protein: CASSPTSASYNEQFF.

This chain uses TRBV12-3 or TRBV12-4 with TRBJ1-1; D uncertain. Trimming shortened V by 7 bases and J by 0 bases, and 9 bases separated the two germline ends. CDR3 length equals 13 residues. CDR3 sequence: CASNPEVNTEAFF. As DNA, the CDR3 is TGTGCCAGCAACCCAGAGGTGAACACTGAAGCTTTCTTT.